This TCR beta chain appears in the sequencing data of a study of blood T cell repertoires in COVID-19 (dated by TCRdb to 2018 to 2020). Turning to the overall study: Collaborator samples came from the United States, Italy and Spain and covered acute and convalescent phases of COVID-19. A freely available public database, intended as a resource for researchers studying the immune response to SARS-CoV-2, is where the repertoires were released. Sample metadata almost always included a de-identified subject ID, COVID-19 status, age in years and sex. Where available, HLA class I and class II types were taken from metadata supplied by the sample provider and were not determined by assay-based typing. The prospective study material was composed of cDNA or gDNA derived from T cells, B-cell-depleted T cells, or PBMCs. Deeply sampled blood TCRbeta repertoires from subjects exposed to, actively infected with, or recovered from COVID-19 were included in the dataset. The samples were drawn from two sources: the first 160 participants of the ongoing ImmuneRACE study, and 1,200 or so subjects contributed by 6 global collaborators. Overall study results and their limits: How much clinical and demographic metadata was included differed by source and by participant, and the metadata was provided uncurated.

Reading the germline V gene gives CDR1 SGHRS and CDR2 YFSETQ. V ends up 0 bases short and J 4 bases short, with an unmatched junction base count of 2. The CDR3 covers 15 residues, taking in both the cysteine and the phenylalanine. Only CDR3 DNA is held: 45 bases, read in frame from base 1. Each collaborating institution followed its own protocols to collect whole blood in K2EDTA tubes. For TCRbeta analysis, collaborators shipped samples in one of three forms: frozen whole blood, isolated PBMCs, or DNA extracted from either of those sample types. A remark on this clone: Its antigen is still unknown. Base qualities were left out, and no much larger clone turns up one base away.

TCRbeta CDR3 regions were amplified from genomic DNA by means of the immunoSEQ Assay, a bias-controlled multiplex PCR. In the source study's methods: The number of nucleated cells in each sample was estimated by amplification of reference gene primers within the assay. To quantify the absolute abundance of each unique TCRbeta CDR3 rearrangement, sequence reads were collapsed and filtered. For each sample, productive Simpson clonality was calculated by taking the square root of Simpson's diversity index across productive rearrangements. The table was pulled from immuneACCESS by TCRdb, which kept in-frame rearrangements only. Such tables lose some clones; where checked, under half of the loss comes from unresolved V genes, and the rest has no known cause. V and J calls and clone size are given by that table; D and trimming were obtained from the DNA. The sample records 150,000 or so clones, 85% of which are singletons. Together, the top ten hold 3.3% of the sample.

The specimen sequenced was peripheral blood. This TCR came from a human donor with acute or convalescent COVID-19. The donor label of this sample is uncertain. The rearranged chain carries TRBV5-1 and TRBJ2-5, with TRBD2 identical over 11 junction bases. The DNA reads TGCGCCAGCAGCTTGGCTAGCGGGGGGCGAGAGACCCAGTACTTC. Translation gives CASSLASGGRETQYF. The full variable domain, with segments outside the CDR3 supplied by the reference TRBV5-1 and TRBJ2-5 proteins, appears as KAGVTQTPRYLIKTRGQQVTLSCSPISGHRSVSWYQQTPGQGLQFLFEYFSETQRNKGNFPGRFSGRQFSNSRSEMNVSTLELGDSALYLCASSLASGGRETQYFGPGTRLLVL.